These 27 T cell receptor beta chains share one sample of origin, sequenced in a study of blood T cell repertoires in COVID-19. Clones were read by immunoSEQ multiplex PCR, and TCRdb kept only the in-frame ones, dropping some. The sample comprises about 120,000 clones, nearly 80% of which are singletons, and 16% rests with the top ten. Material: peripheral blood. These receptors were collected from an elderly woman with active or convalescent COVID-19.

The chain uses TRBV5-1 and TRBJ2-2, with a possible D match to TRBD2 (6 bases). Per germline, CDR1 SGHRS and CDR2 YFSETQ. The ends were cut back, 4 bases at V and 6 bases at J, with 19 bases in the middle. The CDR3 has 16 amino acids. The CDR3 DNA reads as TGCGCCAGCAGCGGACGGGAGTGGGGGGTCTCCGGGGAGCTGTTTTTT. It translates to CASSGREWGVSGELFF.

V is TRBV3-1 (or the pseudogene TRBV3-2) and J is TRBJ2-5, with a possible D match to TRBD1 (5 bases). CDR1 and CDR2 from the germline V gene are LGHDT and YNNKEL (reference sequence). Trimming stripped 6 bases from V and 1 base from J, with 12 bases between. The CDR3 sequence is 14 residues long. CDR3 loop: CASRPRTTQETQYF. Written as DNA, the CDR3 is TGTGCCAGCAGACCCCGGACAACCCAAGAGACCCAGTACTTC.

The rearrangement uses TRBV2 and TRBJ2-5; no firm D call. Trimming left V 1 base short and J 2 bases short, with 8 bases between. Germline lookup yields CDR1 SNHLY and CDR2 FYNNEI. The CDR3 runs to 14 residues. The CDR3 loop is CASSEGIAQETQYF. The CDR3 coding sequence is TGTGCCAGCAGTGAAGGGATAGCTCAAGAGACCCAGTACTTC. Filled out from reference TRBV2 and TRBJ2-5, the complete variable domain reads EPEVTQTPSHQVTQMGQEVILRCVPISNHLYFYWYRQILGQKVEFLVSFYNNEISEKSEIFDDQFSVERPDGSNFTLKIRSTKLEDSAMYFCASSEGIAQETQYFGPGTRLLVL.

This chain uses TRBV29-1 with TRBJ2-7; the match to TRBD1 covers 9 bases. V lost 7 bases and J lost 3; bases outside the gene matches: 7. The germline V gene has CDR1 SQVTM and CDR2 ANQGSEA. This CDR3 has 13 residues. CDR3 sequence: CSGTPGQGYEQYF. Written as DNA, the CDR3 is TGCAGCGGCACGCCGGGACAGGGCTACGAGCAGTACTTC.

This clone has just one count. Other nucleotide sequences in the sample specify the same CDR3. In nucleotides, the CDR3 is TGTGCCAGCAGCGCCAGGGTTGGTGCGACTTACGAGCAGTACTTC. It translates to CASSARVGATYEQYF. The J gene is TRBJ2-7, the V gene TRBV11-1; D possibly corresponds to TRBD1 (5 bases). Trimming removed 5 bases from V and 4 bases from J, with 18 bases in between. Germline V gives CDR1 SGHAT, CDR2 FQDESV (reference sequence). The CDR3 runs 15 residues.

This clone was recorded once. The V and J genes are TRBV7-2 and TRBJ2-2, with a tentative D call TRBD1 (6 bases). In germline, CDR1 is SGHTA, CDR2 FQGNSA. Trimming cost V 2 bases and J 6 bases, with 16 bases left between them. This CDR3 contains 16 residues. The CDR3 protein is CASSLRSGQMAGELFF. The CDR3 DNA is TGTGCCAGCAGCTTAAGGTCCGGACAGATGGCCGGGGAGCTGTTTTTT.

This clone was seen more than once but under ten times. This chain links TRBV10-3 with TRBJ2-2; D remains unclear. Trimming removed 3 bases at V and 5 bases at J, with 13 bases between. Germline V CDR1 and CDR2: ENHRY, SYGVKD. This CDR3 is built from 15 residues. The CDR3 spells CAISDVAFPTGELFF. The CDR3 DNA reads as TGTGCCATCAGTGATGTGGCTTTTCCTACCGGGGAGCTGTTTTTT.

The chain couples TRBV6-2 or TRBV6-3 to TRBJ2-2; TRBD2 matches 10 bases. CDR3 size: 17 residues. The germline CDR1 and CDR2 sequences are MNHEY and SVGEGT. Trimming took 0 bases from V and 1 from J; bases not matched to a gene: 2. The CDR3 bases are TGTGCCAGCAGTTACTCGTTAGCGGGAGGGAACACCGGGGAGCTGTTTTTT. Its translation is CASSYSLAGGNTGELFF.

This clone has just one count. V usage is TRBV11-3 and J usage is TRBJ2-7; 7 nucleotides agree with TRBD2. V lost 4 bases, J lost 5 bases, and 11 bases stayed unmatched. This CDR3 is 15 amino acids long. CDR1 and CDR2 (germline): SGHNT, YENEEA. In DNA form, the CDR3 reads TGTGCCAGCAGCTCGAGGGACTATACCCTCCACGAGCAGTACTTC. Its protein is CASSSRDYTLHEQYF. The variable domain in full, completed from reference TRBV11-3 and TRBJ2-7, reads EAGVVQSPRYKIIEKKQPVAFWCNPISGHNTLYWYLQNLGQGPELLIRYENEEAVDDSQLPKDRFSAERLKGVDSTLKIQPAELGDSAVYLCASSSRDYTLHEQYFGPGTRLTVT.

V usage is TRBV2 and J usage is TRBJ2-3, with D tentatively TRBD2 (5 bases). The CDR3 runs 14 residues. The germline CDR1 and CDR2 sequences are SNHLY and FYNNEI. Trimming removed 6 bases from V and 8 bases from J, with 18 bases in between. Written as DNA, the CDR3 is TGTGCCAGCAGCCCGCCTACACGAGGGAGTACGCAGTATTTT. It encodes CASSPPTRGSTQYF.

The rearrangement uses TRBV7-2 and TRBJ1-6, with D possibly matching TRBD1 (5 bases). The length of the CDR3 is 14 residues. Germline V gives CDR1 SGHTA, CDR2 FQGNSA. Deletions cut 4 bases from V and 11 bases from J, with 15 bases between. The CDR3 bases are TGTGCCAGCAGCTCAACTGGGGGGATAGCACCCCTCCACTTT. Amino acids: CASSSTGGIAPLHF.

This clone was detected a few times. The chain joins TRBV2 to TRBJ2-5; TRBD1 is a possible D gene (6 bases). This CDR3 has 15 amino acids. CDR1 is SNHLY, CDR2 FYNNEI, per germline. V lost 2 bases and J lost 4, with 14 bases in between. CDR3 nucleotide sequence: TGTGCCAGCAGTGAAATTCCAGGGGCGGGAGAGACCCAGTACTTC. Its protein product is CASSEIPGAGETQYF.

This chain connects TRBV5-1 to TRBJ2-1, with 8 positions matching TRBD1. The germline CDR1 and CDR2 sequences are SGHRS and YFSETQ. Unmatched junction bases numbered 4, after V lost 4 bases and J lost 4 bases. The CDR3 has 14 amino acids. The CDR3 region is CASSRGTGYNEQFF. The CDR3 nucleotides are TGCGCCAGCAGCCGAGGGACAGGTTACAATGAGCAGTTCTTC.

This clone was found once. The rearrangement joins TRBV30 to TRBJ2-1, with TRBD1 matching over 7 bases. With V trimmed by 8 bases and J by 0 bases, 10 bases remained unmatched. This CDR3 is built from 15 residues. Germline CDR1 reads GTSNPN; CDR2 reads SVGIG (reference sequence). The CDR3 protein is CAHTTGLSSYNEQFF. The DNA for the CDR3 is TGTGCCCACACGACAGGGCTAAGCTCCTACAATGAGCAGTTCTTC. Together with reference TRBV30 and TRBJ2-1, the CDR3 gives the full variable domain: SQTIHQWPATLVQPVGSPLSLECTVEGTSNPNLYWYRQAAGRGLQLLFYSVGIGQISSEVPQNLSASRPQDRQFILSSKKLLLSDSGFYLCAHTTGLSSYNEQFFGPGTRLTVL.

The V gene is TRBV6-6, the J gene TRBJ2-7, with D maybe TRBD2 (5 bases). V lost 5 bases and J lost 6, with 11 bases in between. From germline, CDR1 is MNHNY and CDR2 SVGAGI (reference sequence). The CDR3 runs to 12 residues. The CDR3 coding sequence is TGTGCCAGCAGTCCCGCAGGAGGCGAGCAGTACTTC. Translating it yields CASSPAGGEQYF.

The rearrangement joins TRBV5-1 to TRBJ2-7; a possible D gene is TRBD2 (5 bases). V lost 2 bases and J lost 7, with 10 bases in between. The germline V gene has CDR1 SGHRS and CDR2 YFSETQ. The CDR3 spans 12 residues. CDR3 sequence (DNA): TGCGCCAGCAGCTTCGTGGGAGATGAGCAGTACTTC. Protein: CASSFVGDEQYF.

The J gene is TRBJ1-2, the V gene TRBV4-3; D not certain. Germline V gene lookup returns CDR1 LGHNA and CDR2 YSLEER. The germline V and J ends were trimmed by 4 bases and 8 bases, with 17 bases remaining between them. This CDR3 has 14 amino acids. This chain's CDR3 is CASSPYVGERGYTF. Here the CDR3 DNA reads TGCGCCAGCAGCCCATACGTTGGGGAGCGGGGCTACACCTTC.

The chain couples TRBV24-1 to TRBJ1-1, with no clear D. This CDR3 spans 13 amino acids. The V and J ends lost 5 bases and 6 bases respectively, with 12 bases between them. The V gene's germline CDR1 is KGHDR and CDR2 SFDVKD. The CDR3 nucleotides read TGTGCCACCAGTGCCGGGGTTAGGGCTGAAGCTTTCTTT. This gives the protein CATSAGVRAEAFF.

This clone was detected only a few times. This chain uses TRBV5-5 with TRBJ1-5; D gene uncertain. The V end lost 3 bases, the J end lost 4 bases, and 8 bases lay between the germline ends. Germline CDR1 is SGHKS and CDR2 is YYEKEE (reference sequence). The CDR3 spans 13 residues. The CDR3 spells CASSWRMNQPQHF. CDR3 nucleotide sequence: TGTGCCAGCAGCTGGAGGATGAATCAGCCCCAGCATTTT.

This CDR3 reads CSVEAPGRSTDTQYF. Written as DNA, the CDR3 is TGCAGCGTTGAAGCTCCAGGCAGGTCCACAGATACGCAGTATTTT. The genes are TRBV29-1 and TRBJ2-3; D not resolved. The V gene's germline CDR1 is SQVTM and CDR2 ANQGSEA. Trimming removed 1 base at V and 2 bases at J, with 13 bases between. CDR3 length equals 15 residues.

V usage is TRBV18 and J usage is TRBJ2-5; weak D call: TRBD1 (6 bases). Germline values: CDR1 KGHSH, CDR2 LQKENI. Trimming left V 6 bases short and J 2 bases short, with 16 bases between. This CDR3 spans 15 amino acids. CDR3 region: CASSKAGAGQETQYF. As DNA, the CDR3 is TGTGCCAGCTCTAAAGCAGGGGCGGGTCAAGAGACCCAGTACTTC. Full variable domain (missing parts from reference TRBV18 and TRBJ2-5): NAGVMQNPRHLVRRRGQEARLRCSPMKGHSHVYWYRQLPEEGLKFMVYLQKENIIDESGMPKERFSAEFPKEGPSILRIQQVVRGDSAAYFCASSKAGAGQETQYFGPGTRLLVL.

The V and J genes are TRBV7-2 and TRBJ2-4, with 7 nucleotides matching TRBD1. The V segment lost 8 bases and the J segment 5 bases; nucleotides outside the gene matches: 9. Per germline, CDR1 SGHTA and CDR2 FQGNSA. There are 14 residues in the CDR3. In DNA, the CDR3 is TGTGCCAGCGGAAAACCCGACAGGGAAAACATTCAGTACTTC. As protein: CASGKPDRENIQYF.

This rearrangement joins TRBV6-5 to TRBJ2-3; TRBD2 might be the D (6 bases). CDR1 and CDR2 from the germline V gene are MNHEY and SVGAGI. The CDR3 extends over 14 amino acids. The ends were cut back, 5 bases at V and 7 bases at J, with 16 bases in the middle. CDR3: CASSLGLLSYTQYF. The CDR3 bases are TGTGCCAGCAGTCTGGGACTCCTTTCGTATACGCAGTATTTT.

The rearrangement uses TRBV19 and TRBJ1-1; D is possibly TRBD1 (5 bases). CDR1 and CDR2 from the germline V gene are LNHDA and SQIVND (reference sequence). CDR3 length: 15 amino acids. Trimming pared 5 bases from V and 4 bases from J, leaving 17 bases between. The CDR3 reads CASSPITQGITEAFF. CDR3 nucleotide sequence: TGTGCCAGTAGTCCGATAACCCAGGGAATCACTGAAGCTTTCTTT. The entire variable domain, with the rest obtained from reference TRBV19 and TRBJ1-1, is as follows: DGGITQSPKYLFRKEGQNVTLSCEQNLNHDAMYWYRQDPGQGLRLIYYSQIVNDFQKGDIAEGYSVSREKKESFPLTVTSAQKNPTAFYLCASSPITQGITEAFFGQGTRLTVV.

The chain carries TRBV4-1 and TRBJ2-1; 10 bases align to TRBD2. The trim removed 3 bases at V and 7 bases at J, leaving 12 bases unmatched. Germline loops: CDR1 MGHRA, CDR2 YSYEKL. CDR3 length: 17 amino acids. The CDR3 is CASSQWFQREGRNEQFF. The CDR3 nucleotides are TGCGCCAGCAGCCAGTGGTTCCAGCGGGAGGGCCGGAATGAGCAGTTCTTC.

The chain couples TRBV6-5 to TRBJ2-6, with D unclear. CDR1 and CDR2 from the germline V gene are MNHEY and SVGAGI. The CDR3 has 16 amino acids. V was shortened by 4 bases and J by 0 bases, with 10 bases between the two germline ends. The CDR3 coding sequence is TGTGCCAGCAGTTCCCTGCGGAGCTCTGGGGCCAACGTCCTGACTTTC. It is translated as CASSSLRSSGANVLTF.

The rearrangement links TRBV4-2 to TRBJ2-7; TRBD2 agrees at 13 bases. Germline V gives CDR1 LGHNA, CDR2 YNFKEQ. V dropped 0 bases and J dropped 1; count of bases not matched to a gene: 12. There are 20 residues in the CDR3. CDR3 nucleotides: TGTGCCAGCAGCCAAGAGAGGACTAGCGGGAGTCGGGGTTGGTCCTACGAGCAGTACTTC. This sequence encodes CASSQERTSGSRGWSYEQYF.